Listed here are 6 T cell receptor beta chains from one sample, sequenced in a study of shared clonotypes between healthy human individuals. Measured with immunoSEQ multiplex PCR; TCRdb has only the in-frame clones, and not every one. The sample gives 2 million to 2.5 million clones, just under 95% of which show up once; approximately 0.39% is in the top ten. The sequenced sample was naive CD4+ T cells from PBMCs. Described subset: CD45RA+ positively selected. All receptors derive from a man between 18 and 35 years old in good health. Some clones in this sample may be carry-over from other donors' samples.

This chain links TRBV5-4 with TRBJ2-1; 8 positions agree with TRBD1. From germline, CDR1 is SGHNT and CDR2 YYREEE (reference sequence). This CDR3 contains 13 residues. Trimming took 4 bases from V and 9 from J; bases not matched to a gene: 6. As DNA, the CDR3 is TGTGCCAGCAGCCAACAGGGGGGCGTTGAGCAGTTCTTC. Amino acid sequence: CASSQQGGVEQFF.

CDR3 in DNA: TGCAGCGTGGAGGGGGACTTGAACATTCAGTACTTC. Protein product: CSVEGDLNIQYF. The chain couples TRBV29-1 to TRBJ2-4, with D perhaps given as TRBD1 or TRBD2 (6 bases each). The V end lost 6 bases, the J end lost 7 bases, and 13 bases lay between the germline ends. This CDR3 contains 12 residues. Germline V gives CDR1 SQVTM, CDR2 ANQGSEA.

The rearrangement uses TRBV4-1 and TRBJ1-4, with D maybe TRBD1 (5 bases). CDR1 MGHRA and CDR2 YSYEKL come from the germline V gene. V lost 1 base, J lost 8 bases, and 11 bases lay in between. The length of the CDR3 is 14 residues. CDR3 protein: CASSQGGGAEKLFF. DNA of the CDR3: TGCGCCAGCAGCCAAGGGGGCGGGGCCGAAAAACTGTTTTTT.

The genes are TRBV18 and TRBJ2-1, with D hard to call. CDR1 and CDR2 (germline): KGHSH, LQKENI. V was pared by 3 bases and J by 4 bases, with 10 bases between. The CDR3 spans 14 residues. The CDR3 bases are TGTGCCAGCTCACCGTTTGTTGGGTACAATGAGCAGTTCTTC. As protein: CASSPFVGYNEQFF. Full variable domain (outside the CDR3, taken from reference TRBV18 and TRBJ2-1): NAGVMQNPRHLVRRRGQEARLRCSPMKGHSHVYWYRQLPEEGLKFMVYLQKENIIDESGMPKERFSAEFPKEGPSILRIQQVVRGDSAAYFCASSPFVGYNEQFFGPGTRLTVL.

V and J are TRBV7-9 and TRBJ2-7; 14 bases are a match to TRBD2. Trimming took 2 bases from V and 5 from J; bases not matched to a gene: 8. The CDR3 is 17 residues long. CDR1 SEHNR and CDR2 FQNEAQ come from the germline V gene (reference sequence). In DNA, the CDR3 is TGTGCCAGCAGCTTAACCCTGACTAGCGGGAGGGCCAACGAGCAGTACTTC. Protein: CASSLTLTSGRANEQYF.

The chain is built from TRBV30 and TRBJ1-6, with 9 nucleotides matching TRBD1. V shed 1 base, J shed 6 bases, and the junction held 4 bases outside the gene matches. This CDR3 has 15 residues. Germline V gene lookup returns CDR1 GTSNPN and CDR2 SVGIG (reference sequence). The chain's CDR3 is CAWSGKGQGNSPLHF. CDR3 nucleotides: TGTGCCTGGAGTGGGAAGGGACAGGGTAATTCACCCCTCCACTTT.